Reported below is one TCR beta chain. TCRdb's table, derived via immunoSEQ multiplex PCR, lists solely in-frame clones and lacks some. The sample includes roughly 86,000 clones, 85% to 95% of them seen just once. The data belong to a study of T cell changes during pregnancy in multiple sclerosis. With 2 bases removed from V and 5 bases from J, the gap between germline ends came to 16 bases. This CDR3 comprises 16 residues. Germline-derived CDR1 and CDR2 are MDHEN and SYDVKM. The sequences come from peripheral blood, collected in the first trimester of pregnancy. The sequence came from a female donor with multiple sclerosis, enrolled in a pregnancy study. The chain uses TRBV28 and TRBJ2-1; D is perhaps TRBD1 (7 bases). CDR3 DNA sequence: TGTGCCAGCAGTTTAGGGACAGCCGGACTAAACAATGAGCAGTTCTTC. Protein product: CASSLGTAGLNNEQFF.